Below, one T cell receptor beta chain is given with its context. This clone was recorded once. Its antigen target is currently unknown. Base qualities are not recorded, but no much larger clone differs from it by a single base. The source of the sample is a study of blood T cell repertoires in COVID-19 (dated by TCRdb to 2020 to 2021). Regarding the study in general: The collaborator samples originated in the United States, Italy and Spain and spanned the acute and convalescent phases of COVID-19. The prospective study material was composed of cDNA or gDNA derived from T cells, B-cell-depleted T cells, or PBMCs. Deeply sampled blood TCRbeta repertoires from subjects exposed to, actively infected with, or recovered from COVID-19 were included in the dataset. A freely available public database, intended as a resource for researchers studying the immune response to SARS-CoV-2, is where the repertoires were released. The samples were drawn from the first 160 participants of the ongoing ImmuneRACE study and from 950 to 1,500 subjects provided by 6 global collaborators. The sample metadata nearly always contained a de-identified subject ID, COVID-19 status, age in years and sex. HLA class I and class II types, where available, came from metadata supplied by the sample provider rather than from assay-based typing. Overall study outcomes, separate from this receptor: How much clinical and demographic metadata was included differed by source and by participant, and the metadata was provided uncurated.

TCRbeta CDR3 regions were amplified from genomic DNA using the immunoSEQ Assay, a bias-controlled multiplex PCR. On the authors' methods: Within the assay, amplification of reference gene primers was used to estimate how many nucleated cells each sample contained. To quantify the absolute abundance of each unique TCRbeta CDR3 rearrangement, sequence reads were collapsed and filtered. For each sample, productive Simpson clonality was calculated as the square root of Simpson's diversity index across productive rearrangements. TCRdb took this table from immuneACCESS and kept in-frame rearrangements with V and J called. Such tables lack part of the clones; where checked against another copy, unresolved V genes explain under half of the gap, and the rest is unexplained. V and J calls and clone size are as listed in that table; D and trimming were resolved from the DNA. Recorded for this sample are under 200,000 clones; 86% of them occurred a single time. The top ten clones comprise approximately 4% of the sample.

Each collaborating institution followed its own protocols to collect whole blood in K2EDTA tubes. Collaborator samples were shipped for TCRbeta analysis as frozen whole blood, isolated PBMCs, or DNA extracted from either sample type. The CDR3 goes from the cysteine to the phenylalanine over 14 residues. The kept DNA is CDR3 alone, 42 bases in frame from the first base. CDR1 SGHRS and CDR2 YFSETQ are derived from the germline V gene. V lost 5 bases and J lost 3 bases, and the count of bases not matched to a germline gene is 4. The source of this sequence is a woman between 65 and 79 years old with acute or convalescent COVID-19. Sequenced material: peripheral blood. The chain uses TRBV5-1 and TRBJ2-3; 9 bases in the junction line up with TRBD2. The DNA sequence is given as TGCGCCAGCAGTCCGCTAGCGGGGACAGATACGCAGTATTTT. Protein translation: CASSPLAGTDTQYF.